Below are 29 T cell receptor beta chains sequenced from a single sample in a study of technical replicates of blood from a few donors (dated by TCRdb to between 2016 and 2019). Libraries were prepared through the immunoSEQ multiplex PCR assay. TCRdb took over this immuneACCESS table, retaining in-frame rearrangements with V and J assigned. Such tables are incomplete; in checked studies, under half of the missing clones stem from an unresolved V gene, and the remainder is unexplained. In this sample the table shows tens of thousands of clones, around 90% of which occur a single time. The top ten constitute about 0.27% of the sample. The specimen sequenced was T cells isolated from PBMCs. The receptor set was obtained from a human donor in good health.

The gene calls are TRBV27 and TRBJ2-3, with unresolved D. Germline V CDR1 and CDR2: MNHEY, SMNVEV (reference sequence). The CDR3 is made up of 12 amino acids. Trimming left V 7 bases short and J 3 bases short, with 8 bases between. Written as DNA, the CDR3 is TGTGCCAGCAAATACGGGACAGATACGCAGTATTTT. Amino acids: CASKYGTDTQYF.

This clone was seen more than once but under ten times. V is TRBV7-3 and J is TRBJ2-2, with TRBD2 matching over 10 bases. J gave up 1 base and V 0 bases, and 8 bases lay outside the gene matches. Germline V gene sequence: CDR1 SGHTA, CDR2 FQGTGA. The CDR3 has 19 amino acids. CDR3 DNA: TGTGCCAGCAGCTTAACGGGGCCCCGGACTAGCGGGAACACCGGGGAGCTGTTTTTT. Its translation: CASSLTGPRTSGNTGELFF.

The chain employs TRBV5-1 and TRBJ2-1; 8 bases fit TRBD1. With 6 bases clipped from V and 3 bases from J, the junction kept 8 bases outside the gene matches. The CDR3 runs 15 residues. The germline gives CDR1 SGHRS, CDR2 YFSETQ. CDR3 DNA sequence: TGCGCCAGCACACAGGGGGAAGTTATCTACAATGAGCAGTTCTTC. Translating it yields CASTQGEVIYNEQFF.

V is TRBV5-4 and J is TRBJ2-7; 14 bases align to TRBD2. This CDR3 contains 16 residues. V lost 4 bases and J lost 4; bases outside the gene matches: 7. Germline-derived CDR1 and CDR2 are SGHNT and YYREEE (reference sequence). CDR3 coding DNA: TGTGCCAGCAGCGCCGGGACTAGCGGGAGCAAATACGAGCAGTACTTC. This translates into CASSAGTSGSKYEQYF. Full variable domain (missing parts from reference TRBV5-4 and TRBJ2-7): ETGVTQSPTHLIKTRGQQVTLRCSSQSGHNTVSWYQQALGQGPQFIFQYYREEENGRGNFPPRFSGLQFPNYSSELNVNALELDDSALYLCASSAGTSGSKYEQYFGPGTRLTVT.

In its sample, this clone was seen once. The chain recombines TRBV30 with TRBJ1-1; no clear D. CDR1 is GTSNPN, CDR2 SVGIG, per germline (reference sequence). V lost 4 bases to trimming and J lost 0 bases, with 12 bases between them. CDR3 length: 14 amino acids. The CDR3 DNA follows: TGTGCCTGGATGCCCGGGTTAATGAACACTGAAGCTTTCTTT. Protein: CAWMPGLMNTEAFF.

The chain has TRBV4-1 and TRBJ2-3; D is perhaps TRBD2 (5 bases). Germline V CDR1 and CDR2: MGHRA, YSYEKL. The CDR3 has 14 residues. Trimming removed 1 base from V and 3 bases from J, with 8 bases in between. The CDR3 bases are TGCGCCAGCAGCCAAGGGACTCCTACAGATACGCAGTATTTT. As protein: CASSQGTPTDTQYF.

The chain has TRBV6-6 and TRBJ2-1; 9 positions match TRBD2. Looked up from germline, CDR1 is MNHNY and CDR2 is SVGAGI (reference sequence). This CDR3 region has 16 residues. V lost 0 bases to trimming and J lost 9 bases; unmatched junction nucleotides: 9. The CDR3 reads CASSYSSLAGRSEQFF. The CDR3 bases are TGTGCCAGCAGTTACTCGTCGCTAGCGGGGCGGAGTGAGCAGTTCTTC.

The V call is TRBV28, the J call TRBJ2-5; 13 nucleotides agree with TRBD2. Germline V gene sequence: CDR1 MDHEN, CDR2 SYDVKM. This CDR3 comprises 15 residues. V lost 8 bases, J lost 5 bases, and 8 bases stayed unmatched. The CDR3 loop is CASGTSGEGLETQYF. In DNA, the CDR3 is TGTGCCAGCGGGACTAGCGGGGAAGGTCTGGAGACCCAGTACTTC.

The chain employs TRBV5-1 and TRBJ2-7, with 8 positions matching TRBD1. Germline-derived CDR1 and CDR2 are SGHRS and YFSETQ. After removal of 0 bases from V and 6 bases from J, the junction contained 5 bases not matched to a gene. CDR3 length equals 14 residues. In DNA, the CDR3 is TGCGCCAGCAGCTTGGGGACAGGGATAGGCGAGCAGTACTTC. The encoded protein is CASSLGTGIGEQYF.

The genes are TRBV29-1 and TRBJ1-1; TRBD1 is a possible D gene (6 bases). CDR1 SQVTM and CDR2 ANQGSEA come from the germline V gene. The CDR3 sequence is 12 residues long. V gave up 6 bases and J gave up 1 base, with 9 bases separating them. CDR3 region: CSVGQKNTEAFF. CDR3 nucleotide sequence: TGCAGCGTCGGACAGAAGAACACTGAAGCTTTCTTT.

The V and J genes are TRBV9 and TRBJ2-1, with 14 bases identical to TRBD2. V shed 5 bases and J 8 bases; nucleotides not matched to a gene: 3. CDR1 and CDR2 (germline): SGDLS, YYNGEE. CDR3 length equals 14 residues. The CDR3 bases are TGTGCCAGCAGTGGGACTAGCGGGAGTTATGAGCAGTTCTTC. It translates to CASSGTSGSYEQFF.

This clone was found once. The genes are TRBV19 and TRBJ2-2; D unclear. Germline CDR1 is LNHDA and CDR2 is SQIVND (reference sequence). The CDR3 is 15 residues long. Trimming shortened V by 5 bases and J by 2 bases, and 12 bases separated the two germline ends. As DNA, the CDR3 is TGTGCCAGTAGTTCGCCTTGGGCTAACACCGGGGAGCTGTTTTTT. It yields the protein CASSSPWANTGELFF.

This sequence joins TRBV11-2 and TRBJ2-1, with 9 positions matching TRBD2. Trimming took 1 base from V and 8 from J; bases not matched to a gene: 6. This CDR3 contains 15 residues. In germline, CDR1 is SGHAT, CDR2 FQNNGV. The CDR3 DNA reads as TGTGCCAGCAGCTTAGCCGGTTTAGCGGGAGATGAGCAGTTCTTC. Translated, it gives CASSLAGLAGDEQFF.

The chain is built from TRBV2 and TRBJ2-7; 8 nucleotides align to TRBD2. The CDR3 covers 15 residues. The V gene end was trimmed by 3 bases and the J gene end by 2 bases; junction bases not matched to a gene: 6. CDR1 and CDR2 from the germline V gene are SNHLY and FYNNEI. The CDR3 is CASSDSAGVTYEQYF. DNA for the CDR3: TGTGCCAGCAGTGACTCAGCGGGAGTAACCTACGAGCAGTACTTC.

The chain links TRBV7-9 to TRBJ1-1, with 7 bases fitting TRBD1. J gave up 11 bases and V 2 bases, and 5 bases lay outside the gene matches. The CDR3 has 12 residues. Germline V gene sequence: CDR1 SEHNR, CDR2 FQNEAQ (reference sequence). As DNA, the CDR3 is TGTGCCAGCAGCTTACAAGACAGGGCGGCTTTCTTT. Its translation: CASSLQDRAAFF.

V usage is TRBV19 and J usage is TRBJ1-2; 7 nucleotides align to TRBD1. V lost 4 bases, J lost 4 bases, and 6 bases stayed unmatched. Per germline, CDR1 LNHDA and CDR2 SQIVND (reference sequence). The CDR3 totals 14 residues. The CDR3 spells CASSKDREFYGYTF. CDR3 DNA sequence: TGTGCCAGTAGTAAAGACAGGGAATTCTATGGCTACACCTTC.

This clone was seen just once. The V call is TRBV27, the J call TRBJ2-1, with 7 bases matching TRBD2. J was trimmed by 7 bases and V by 5 bases; bases with no gene match: 5. The CDR3 totals 13 residues. Germline CDR1 reads MNHEY; CDR2 reads SMNVEV (reference sequence). CDR3 amino acids: CASSGFGGNEQFF. The CDR3 DNA reads as TGTGCCAGCAGTGGATTCGGGGGGAATGAGCAGTTCTTC.

The chain is built from TRBV7-9 and TRBJ2-1; D is ambiguous. Trimming took off 5 bases at V and 10 bases at J, with 12 bases between the two ends. The CDR3 extends over 12 amino acids. The germline CDR1 and CDR2 sequences are SEHNR and FQNEAQ (reference sequence). CDR3 in DNA: TGTGCCAGCAGCAAAAACACGCCGGAGCAGTTCTTC. Its translation is CASSKNTPEQFF.

V is TRBV2 and J is TRBJ2-2; no clear D gene. The germline V gene encodes CDR1 SNHLY and CDR2 FYNNEI. Trimming shortened V by 8 bases and J by 4 bases, and 14 bases separated the two germline ends. This CDR3 is 14 amino acids long. In nucleotides, the CDR3 is TGTGCCAGCCGAAGTAGCTACCTCACCGGGGAGCTGTTTTTT. It codes for CASRSSYLTGELFF.

The chain combines TRBV19 with TRBJ1-4, with TRBD1 as a possible D gene (6 bases). Germline CDR1 LNHDA, CDR2 SQIVND (reference sequence). Trimming left V 2 bases short and J 7 bases short, with 11 bases between. The CDR3 totals 14 residues. DNA for the CDR3: TGTGCCAGTAGTATAACAGGGTACGGTGAAAAACTGTTTTTT. Encoded protein: CASSITGYGEKLFF.

V gene TRBV7-9 combines with J gene TRBJ2-2, with TRBD2 matching over 13 bases. From germline, CDR1 is SEHNR and CDR2 FQNEAQ (reference sequence). This CDR3 region has 17 residues. The V gene end was trimmed by 6 bases and the J gene end by 6 bases; junction bases not matched to a gene: 10. The chain's CDR3 is CASRPRTSGRGAGELFF. The DNA for the CDR3 is TGTGCCAGCAGGCCACGGACTAGCGGGAGAGGGGCCGGGGAGCTGTTTTTT. Full variable domain (rest looked up from reference TRBV7-9 and TRBJ2-2): DTGVSQNPRHKITKRGQNVTFRCDPISEHNRLYWYRQTLGQGPEFLTYFQNEAQLEKSRLLSDRFSAERPKGSFSTLEIQRTEQGDSAMYLCASRPRTSGRGAGELFFGEGSRLTVL.

The V gene is TRBV18, the J gene TRBJ1-2, with 7 bases matching TRBD1. CDR1 is KGHSH, CDR2 LQKENI, per germline. Trimming removed 4 bases from V and 2 bases from J; junction bases left unmatched: 10. The CDR3 covers 16 residues. The CDR3 region has the DNA TGTGCCAGCTCACAAAACCGGGACAGCAACAACTATGGCTACACCTTC. Amino acids: CASSQNRDSNNYGYTF.

This chain connects TRBV6-5 to TRBJ2-7; 9 positions match TRBD2. CDR3 size: 14 residues. Trimming took 5 bases from V and 4 from J; bases not matched to a gene: 6. Germline V gives CDR1 MNHEY, CDR2 SVGAGI. The CDR3, as DNA: TGTGCCAGCAGTCCCGGGACTAGCATTTACGAGCAGTACTTC. Amino acids: CASSPGTSIYEQYF.

This clone occurred once. The chain has TRBV9 and TRBJ2-7; 8 bases agree with TRBD1. Germline V gene data show CDR1 as SGDLS and CDR2 as YYNGEE. The CDR3 is 13 amino acids. V gave up 1 base and J gave up 6 bases; unmatched junction bases: 3. CDR3 loop: CASSVRTGGEQYF. The CDR3 DNA sequence: TGTGCCAGCAGCGTAAGAACAGGGGGCGAGCAGTACTTC.

The chain is built from TRBV28 and TRBJ2-7, with TRBD1 identical over 7 bases. Germline V gives CDR1 MDHEN, CDR2 SYDVKM. The CDR3 is 13 amino acids. The CDR3 nucleotides are TGTGCGAGCCGAGGGGGCCATGCCTACGAGCAGTACTTC. Protein: CASRGGHAYEQYF. Complete variable domain (other parts from reference TRBV28 and TRBJ2-7): DVKVTQSSRYLVKRTGEKVFLECVQDMDHENMFWYRQDPGLGLRLIYFSYDVKMKEKGDIPEGYSVSREKKERFSLILESASTNQTSMYLCASRGGHAYEQYFGPGTRLTVT.

This chain joins TRBV9 and TRBJ1-4; perhaps TRBD1 as D (5 bases). Germline V CDR1 and CDR2: SGDLS, YYNGEE. The CDR3 runs to 15 residues. V lost 4 bases to trimming and J lost 5 bases, with 15 bases between them. The CDR3 is CASSPRTGGNEKLFF. For the CDR3, the DNA is TGTGCCAGCAGCCCGCGAACAGGAGGGAATGAAAAACTGTTTTTT.

This clone was observed a single time. The chain links TRBV9 to TRBJ2-3; 7 positions match TRBD2. The CDR3 sequence is 17 residues long. CDR1 is SGDLS and CDR2 is YYNGEE in the germline V gene. V lost 0 bases to trimming and J lost 6 bases; unmatched junction nucleotides: 13. CDR3: CASSVGASGNSIDTQYF. The CDR3 DNA reads as TGTGCCAGCAGCGTAGGGGCTAGCGGAAACTCTATCGATACGCAGTATTTT. The full variable domain, in which reference TRBV9 and TRBJ2-3 provide the parts outside the CDR3, is DSGVTQTPKHLITATGQRVTLRCSPRSGDLSVYWYQQSLDQGLQFLIQYYNGEERAKGNILERFSAQQFPDLHSELNLSSLELGDSALYFCASSVGASGNSIDTQYFGPGTRLTVL.

V usage is TRBV7-9 and J usage is TRBJ1-1, with D unresolved. The V end lost 4 bases, the J end lost 0 bases, and 9 bases lay between the germline ends. This CDR3 has 14 amino acids. Germline CDR1 and CDR2: SEHNR and FQNEAQ (reference sequence). In DNA form, the CDR3 reads TGTGCCAGCAGCTCCGCCACAGTGAACACTGAAGCTTTCTTT. Translation: CASSSATVNTEAFF.

The chain carries TRBV27 and TRBJ2-7, with D perhaps matching TRBD2 (6 bases). Trimming pared 5 bases from V and 6 bases from J, leaving 20 bases between. Germline V gene lookup returns CDR1 MNHEY and CDR2 SMNVEV (reference sequence). The CDR3 is 15 residues long. The CDR3 sequence: CASSKFGGYMGEQYF. The CDR3 nucleotides read TGTGCCAGCAGTAAATTTGGGGGGTATATGGGCGAGCAGTACTTC.